This TCR beta chain is from a study of blood T cell repertoires in COVID-19. Study at large: There were acute and convalescent COVID-19 samples, and they came from the United States, Italy and Spain. In each case, the material was cDNA or gDNA derived from T cells, B-cell-depleted T cells, or PBMCs.

Germline lookup yields CDR1 MDHEN and CDR2 SYDVKM. With 8 bases removed from V and 6 bases from J, the gap between germline ends came to 20 bases. The CDR3 loop spans 14 amino acids. Original handling: Reference gene primer amplification gave nucleated cell count estimates. TCRdb's table, derived via immunoSEQ multiplex PCR, lists solely in-frame clones and lacks some. The V and J calls and clone size are taken from that table; D and trimming were inferred from the DNA. Of 15,000 to 20,000 clones detected, about nine tenths appear once; the ten largest clones hold about 17%. Sequencing was performed on peripheral blood. The receptor was isolated from a human donor with active COVID-19. The donor label of this sample is uncertain. The V gene is TRBV28, the J gene TRBJ2-7; D is unresolved. CDR3 coding DNA: TGTGCCAGCTCCGGGTCCTTTTCAAAGCGCGAGCAGTACTTC. It yields the protein CASSGSFSKREQYF.